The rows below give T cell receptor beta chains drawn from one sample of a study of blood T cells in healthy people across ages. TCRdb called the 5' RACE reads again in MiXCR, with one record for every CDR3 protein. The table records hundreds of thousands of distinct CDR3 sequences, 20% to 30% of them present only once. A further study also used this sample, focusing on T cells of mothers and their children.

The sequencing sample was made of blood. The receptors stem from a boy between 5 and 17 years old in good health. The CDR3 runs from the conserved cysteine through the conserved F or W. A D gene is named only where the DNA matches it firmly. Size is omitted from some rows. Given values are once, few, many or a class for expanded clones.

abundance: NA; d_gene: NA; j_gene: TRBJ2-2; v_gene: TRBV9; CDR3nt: TGTGCCAGCAGCGTAACCTTCGACACCGGGGAGCTGTTTTTT; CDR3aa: CASSVTFDTGELFF
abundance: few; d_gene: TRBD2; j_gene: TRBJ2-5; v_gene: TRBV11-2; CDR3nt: TGTGCCAGCAGCCAGCGGGCGGGGGGGCCTGAGACCCAGTACTTC; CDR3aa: CASSQRAGGPETQYF
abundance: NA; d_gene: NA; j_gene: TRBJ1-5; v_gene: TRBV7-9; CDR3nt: TGTGCCAGCACCGGACAGCCCAATCAGCCCCAGCATTTT; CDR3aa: CASTGQPNQPQHF
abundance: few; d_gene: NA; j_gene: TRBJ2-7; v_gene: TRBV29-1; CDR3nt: TGCAGCGTTGTCAGGGGGGCCTACGAGCAGTACTTC; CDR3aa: CSVVRGAYEQYF
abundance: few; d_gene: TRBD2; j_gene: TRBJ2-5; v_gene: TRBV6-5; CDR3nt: TGTGCCAGCAGTTCTCGGTCGGTGGGACGGGAGGGAGAGACCCAGTACTTC; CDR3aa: CASSSRSVGREGETQYF
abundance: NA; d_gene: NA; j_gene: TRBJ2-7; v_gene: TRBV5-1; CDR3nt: TGCGCCAGCAGCTTGGTGGAGTCGGGGTCTCGCGAGCAGTACTTC; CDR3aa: CASSLVESGSREQYF
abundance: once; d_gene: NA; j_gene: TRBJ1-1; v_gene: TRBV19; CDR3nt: TGTGCCAGTAGTATAGAACGGCCAGGGACGACTGAAGCTTTCTTT; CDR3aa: CASSIERPGTTEAFF
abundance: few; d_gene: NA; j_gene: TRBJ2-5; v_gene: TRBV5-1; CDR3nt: TGCGCCAGCAGCCGTCTTGAGGATCAAGAGACCCAGTACTTC; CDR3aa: CASSRLEDQETQYF
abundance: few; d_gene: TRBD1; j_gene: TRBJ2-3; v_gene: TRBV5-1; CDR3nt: TGCGCCAGCAGCCTCGGGACAGGGTACACAGATACGCAGTATTTT; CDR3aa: CASSLGTGYTDTQYF
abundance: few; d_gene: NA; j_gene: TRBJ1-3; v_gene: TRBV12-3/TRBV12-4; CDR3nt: TGTGCCAGCAGTCCCCTCGGACAGTCCTCAGAAAACACCATATATTTT; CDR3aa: CASSPLGQSSENTIYF
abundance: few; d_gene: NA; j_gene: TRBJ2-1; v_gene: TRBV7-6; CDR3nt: TGTGCCAGCAGCTCAGGAACGGCCCTATTTAACAATGAGCAGTTCTTC; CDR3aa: CASSSGTALFNNEQFF
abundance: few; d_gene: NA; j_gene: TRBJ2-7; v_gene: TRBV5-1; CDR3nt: TGCGCCAGCAGCCCATACAGGGTCTCCTACGAGCAGTACTTC; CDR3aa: CASSPYRVSYEQYF
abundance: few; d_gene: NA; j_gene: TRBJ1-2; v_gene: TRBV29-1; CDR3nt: TGCAGCGTTGCAAGAGGGGACAACTATGGCTACACCTTC; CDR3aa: CSVARGDNYGYTF
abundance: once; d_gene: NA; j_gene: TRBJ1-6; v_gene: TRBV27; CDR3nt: TGTGCCAGCAGTACCCGGGCGGGTAATTCACCCCTCCACTTT; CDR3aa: CASSTRAGNSPLHF
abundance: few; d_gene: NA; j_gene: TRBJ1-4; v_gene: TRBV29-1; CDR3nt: TGCAGCGTTGTTGGGGGGGCAGAGGCTAATGAAAAACTGTTTTTT; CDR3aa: CSVVGGAEANEKLFF
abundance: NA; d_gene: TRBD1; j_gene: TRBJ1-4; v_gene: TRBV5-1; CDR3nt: TGCGCCAGCAGCACCGGGACAGGGGGTGGCGAAAAACTGTTTTTT; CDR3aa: CASSTGTGGGEKLFF
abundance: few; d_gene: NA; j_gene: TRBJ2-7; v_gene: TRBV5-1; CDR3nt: TGCGCCAGCAGCTTGGTGTTACCCGCGGACGAGCAGTACTTC; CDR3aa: CASSLVLPADEQYF
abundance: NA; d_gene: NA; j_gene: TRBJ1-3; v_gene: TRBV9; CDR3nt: TGTGCCAGCAGCCCCCGAAATAATTTAGGGACGCTCTCTGGAAACACCATATATTTT; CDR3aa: CASSPRNNLGTLSGNTIYF
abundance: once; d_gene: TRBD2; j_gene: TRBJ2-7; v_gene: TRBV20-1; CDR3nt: TGCAATGCTACCGGACTAGCGGGGGGGCTCGAGCAGTACTTC; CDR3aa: CNATGLAGGLEQYF
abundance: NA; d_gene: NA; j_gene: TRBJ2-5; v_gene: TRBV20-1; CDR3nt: TGCAGTGCTAGCAAGACCTTTCAAGAGACCCAGTACTTC; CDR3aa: CSASKTFQETQYF
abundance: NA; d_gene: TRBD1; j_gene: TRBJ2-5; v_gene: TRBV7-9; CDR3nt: TGTGCCAGCAGCTTATACAGGGGCCACCAAGAGACCCAGTACTTC; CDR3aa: CASSLYRGHQETQYF
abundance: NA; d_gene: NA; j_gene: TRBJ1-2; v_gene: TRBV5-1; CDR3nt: TGCGCCAGCAGCTTGGCCCGCGAGCTTGGCTACACCTTC; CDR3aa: CASSLARELGYTF